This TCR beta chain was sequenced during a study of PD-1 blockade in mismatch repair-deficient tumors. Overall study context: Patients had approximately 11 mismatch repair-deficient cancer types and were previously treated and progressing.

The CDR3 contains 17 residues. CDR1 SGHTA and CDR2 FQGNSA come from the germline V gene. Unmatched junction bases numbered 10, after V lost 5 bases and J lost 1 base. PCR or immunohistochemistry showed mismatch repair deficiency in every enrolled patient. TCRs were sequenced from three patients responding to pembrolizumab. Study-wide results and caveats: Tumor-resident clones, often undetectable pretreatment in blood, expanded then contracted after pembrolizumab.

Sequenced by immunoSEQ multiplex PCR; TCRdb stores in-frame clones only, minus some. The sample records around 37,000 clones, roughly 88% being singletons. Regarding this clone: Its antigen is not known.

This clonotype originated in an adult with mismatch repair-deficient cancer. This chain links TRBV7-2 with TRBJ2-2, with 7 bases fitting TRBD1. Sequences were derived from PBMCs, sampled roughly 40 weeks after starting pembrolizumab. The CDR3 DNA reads TGTGCCAGCAGCACACGCCCCTGGACAGGGAACACCGGGGAGCTGTTTTTT. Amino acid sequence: CASSTRPWTGNTGELFF.